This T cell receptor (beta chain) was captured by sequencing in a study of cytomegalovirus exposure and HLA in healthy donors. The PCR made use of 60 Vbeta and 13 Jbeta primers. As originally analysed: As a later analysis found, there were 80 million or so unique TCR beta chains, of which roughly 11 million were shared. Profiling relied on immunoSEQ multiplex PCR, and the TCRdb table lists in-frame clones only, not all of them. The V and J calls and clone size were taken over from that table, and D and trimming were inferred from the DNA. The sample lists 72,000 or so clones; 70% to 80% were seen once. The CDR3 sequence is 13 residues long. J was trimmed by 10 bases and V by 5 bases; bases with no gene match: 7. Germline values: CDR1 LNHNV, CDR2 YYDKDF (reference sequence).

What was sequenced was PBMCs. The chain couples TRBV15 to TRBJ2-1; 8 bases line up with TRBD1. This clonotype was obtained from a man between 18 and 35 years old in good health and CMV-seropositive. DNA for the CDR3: TGTGCCACCAGCCCGTCAGGGGGCAAAGAGCAGTTCTTC. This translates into CATSPSGGKEQFF.